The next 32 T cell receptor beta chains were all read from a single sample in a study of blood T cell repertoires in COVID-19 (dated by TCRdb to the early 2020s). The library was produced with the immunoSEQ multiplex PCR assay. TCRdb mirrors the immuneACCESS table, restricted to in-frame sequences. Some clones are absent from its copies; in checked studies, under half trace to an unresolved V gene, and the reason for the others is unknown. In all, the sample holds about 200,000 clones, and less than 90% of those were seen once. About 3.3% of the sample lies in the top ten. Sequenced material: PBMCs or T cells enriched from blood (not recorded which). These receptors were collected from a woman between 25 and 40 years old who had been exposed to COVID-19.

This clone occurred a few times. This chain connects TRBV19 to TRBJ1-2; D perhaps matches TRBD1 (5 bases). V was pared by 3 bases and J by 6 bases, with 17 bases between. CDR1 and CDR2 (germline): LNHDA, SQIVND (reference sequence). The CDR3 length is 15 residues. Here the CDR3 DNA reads TGTGCCAGTAGTATGGCATCCCCCGGGGGAAATGGCTACACCTTC. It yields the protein CASSMASPGGNGYTF.

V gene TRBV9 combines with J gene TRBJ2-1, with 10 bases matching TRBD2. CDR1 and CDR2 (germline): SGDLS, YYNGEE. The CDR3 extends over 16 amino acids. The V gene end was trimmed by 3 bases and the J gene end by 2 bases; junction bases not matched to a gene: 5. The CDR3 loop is CASSASGLAAYNEQFF. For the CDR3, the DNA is TGTGCCAGCAGCGCTTCCGGACTAGCGGCCTACAATGAGCAGTTCTTC.

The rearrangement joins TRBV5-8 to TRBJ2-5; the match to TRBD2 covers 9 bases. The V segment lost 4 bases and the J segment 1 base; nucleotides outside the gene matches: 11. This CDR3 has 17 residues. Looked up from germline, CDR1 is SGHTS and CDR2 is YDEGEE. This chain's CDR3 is CASSQGVIAGVQETQYF. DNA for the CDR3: TGTGCCAGCAGCCAGGGGGTGATAGCGGGGGTCCAAGAGACCCAGTACTTC.

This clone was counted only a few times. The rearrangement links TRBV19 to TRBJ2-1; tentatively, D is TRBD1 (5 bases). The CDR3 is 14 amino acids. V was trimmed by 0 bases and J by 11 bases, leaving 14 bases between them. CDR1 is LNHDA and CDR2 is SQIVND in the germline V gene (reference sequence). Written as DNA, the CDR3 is TGTGCCAGTAGTATAGAGCAGGGATATGGTCAGCAGTTCTTC. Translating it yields CASSIEQGYGQQFF.

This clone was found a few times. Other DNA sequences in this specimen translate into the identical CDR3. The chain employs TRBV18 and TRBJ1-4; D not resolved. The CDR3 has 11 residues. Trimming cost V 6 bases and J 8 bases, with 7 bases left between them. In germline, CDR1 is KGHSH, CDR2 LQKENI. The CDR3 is CASSPGEKLFF. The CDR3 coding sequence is TGTGCCAGCTCTCCCGGGGAAAAACTGTTTTTT.

The CDR3 sequence is CASRQGQGRTEAFF. The DNA for the CDR3 is TGTGCCAGCAGGCAGGGACAGGGGCGGACTGAAGCTTTCTTT. The V and J genes are TRBV7-9 and TRBJ1-1; 10 bases align to TRBD1. The ends lost 6 bases at V and 5 bases at J; junction bases unmatched: 6. Germline assignment: CDR1 SEHNR and CDR2 FQNEAQ (reference sequence). The CDR3 runs to 14 residues.

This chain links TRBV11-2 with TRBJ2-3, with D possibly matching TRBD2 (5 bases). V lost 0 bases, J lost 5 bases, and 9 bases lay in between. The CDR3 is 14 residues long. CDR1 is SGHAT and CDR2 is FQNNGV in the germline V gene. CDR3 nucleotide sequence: TGTGCCAGCAGCTTAGAAGGGAGTGAAGATACGCAGTATTTT. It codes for CASSLEGSEDTQYF. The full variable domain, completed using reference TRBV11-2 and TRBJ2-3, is EAGVAQSPRYKIIEKRQSVAFWCNPISGHATLYWYQQILGQGPKLLIQFQNNGVVDDSQLPKDRFSAERLKGVDSTLKIQPAKLEDSAVYLCASSLEGSEDTQYFGPGTRLTVL.

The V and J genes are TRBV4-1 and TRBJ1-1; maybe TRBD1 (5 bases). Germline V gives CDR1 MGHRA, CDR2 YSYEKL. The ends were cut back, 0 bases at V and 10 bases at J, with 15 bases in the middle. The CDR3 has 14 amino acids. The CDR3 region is CASSQDGGGTGAFF. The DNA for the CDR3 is TGCGCCAGCAGCCAAGATGGTGGGGGGACGGGAGCTTTCTTT.

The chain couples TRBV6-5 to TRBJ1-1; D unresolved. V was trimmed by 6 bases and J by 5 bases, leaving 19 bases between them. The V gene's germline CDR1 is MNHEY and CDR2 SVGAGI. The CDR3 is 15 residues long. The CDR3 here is CASRPPGGGYTEAFF. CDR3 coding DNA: TGTGCCAGCAGGCCCCCTGGCGGAGGGTATACTGAAGCTTTCTTT.

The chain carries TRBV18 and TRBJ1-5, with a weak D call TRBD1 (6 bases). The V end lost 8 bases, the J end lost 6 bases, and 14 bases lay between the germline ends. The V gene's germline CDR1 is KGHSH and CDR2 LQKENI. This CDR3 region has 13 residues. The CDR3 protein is CASRGGGGQPQHF. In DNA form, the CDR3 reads TGTGCCAGCCGCGGGGGCGGTGGTCAGCCCCAGCATTTT.

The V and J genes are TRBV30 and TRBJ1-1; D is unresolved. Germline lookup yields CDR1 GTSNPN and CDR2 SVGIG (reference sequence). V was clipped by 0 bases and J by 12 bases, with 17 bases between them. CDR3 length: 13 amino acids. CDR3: CAWSVVSEGVTFF. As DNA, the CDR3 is TGTGCCTGGAGTGTTGTCAGTGAGGGTGTGACTTTCTTT.

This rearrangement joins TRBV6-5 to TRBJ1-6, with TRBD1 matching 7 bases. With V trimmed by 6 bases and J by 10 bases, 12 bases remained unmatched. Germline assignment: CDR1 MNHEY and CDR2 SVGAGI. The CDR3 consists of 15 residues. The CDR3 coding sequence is TGTGCCAGCAGGGTAGACAGGGCTGCCACATCACCCCTCCACTTT. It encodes CASRVDRAATSPLHF.

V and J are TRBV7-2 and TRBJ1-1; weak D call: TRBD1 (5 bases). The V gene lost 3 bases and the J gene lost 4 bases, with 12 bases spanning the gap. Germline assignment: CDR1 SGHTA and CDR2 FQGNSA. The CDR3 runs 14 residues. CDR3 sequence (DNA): TGTGCCAGCAGCTTGGGAGGGGCCCCCACTGAAGCTTTCTTT. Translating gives CASSLGGAPTEAFF.

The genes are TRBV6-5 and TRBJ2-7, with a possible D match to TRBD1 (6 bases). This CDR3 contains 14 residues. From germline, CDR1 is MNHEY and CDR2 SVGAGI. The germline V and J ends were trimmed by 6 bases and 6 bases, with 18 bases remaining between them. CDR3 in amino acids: CASSPTPTRGEQYF. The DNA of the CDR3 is TGTGCCAGCAGCCCCACCCCCACCAGGGGCGAGCAGTACTTC.

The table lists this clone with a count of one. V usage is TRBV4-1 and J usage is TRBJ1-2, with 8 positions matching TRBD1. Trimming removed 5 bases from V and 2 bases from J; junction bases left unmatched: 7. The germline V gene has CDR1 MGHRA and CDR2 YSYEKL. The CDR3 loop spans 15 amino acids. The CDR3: CASSAGQGINYGYTF. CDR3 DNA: TGCGCCAGCAGCGCTGGACAGGGAATAAACTATGGCTACACCTTC.

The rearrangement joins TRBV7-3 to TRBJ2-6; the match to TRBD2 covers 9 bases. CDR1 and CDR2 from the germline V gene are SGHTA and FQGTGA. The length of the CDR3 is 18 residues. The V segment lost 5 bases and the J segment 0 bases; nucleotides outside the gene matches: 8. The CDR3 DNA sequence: TGTGCCAGCAGCCCCTTAGCGGGGGCCTACTCTGGGGCCAACGTCCTGACTTTC. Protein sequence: CASSPLAGAYSGANVLTF.

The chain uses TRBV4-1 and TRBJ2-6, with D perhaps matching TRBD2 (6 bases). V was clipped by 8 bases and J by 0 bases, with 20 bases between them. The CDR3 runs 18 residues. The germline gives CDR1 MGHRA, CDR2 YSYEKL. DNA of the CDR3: TGCGCCAGCCGCCCGGGGACTCCTATTGGCTCTGGGGCCAACGTCCTGACTTTC. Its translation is CASRPGTPIGSGANVLTF.

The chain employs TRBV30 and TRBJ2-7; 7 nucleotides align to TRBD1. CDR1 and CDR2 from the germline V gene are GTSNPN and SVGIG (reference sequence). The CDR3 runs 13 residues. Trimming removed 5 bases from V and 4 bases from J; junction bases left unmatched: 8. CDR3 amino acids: CAWRQGVGYEQYF. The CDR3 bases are TGTGCCTGGCGACAGGGAGTAGGTTACGAGCAGTACTTC. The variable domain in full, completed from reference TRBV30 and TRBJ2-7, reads SQTIHQWPATLVQPVGSPLSLECTVEGTSNPNLYWYRQAAGRGLQLLFYSVGIGQISSEVPQNLSASRPQDRQFILSSKKLLLSDSGFYLCAWRQGVGYEQYFGPGTRLTVT.

In DNA form, the CDR3 reads TGCAGCGTCCGAATGACAAACGGTGGGAAACTGTTTTTT. Its translation is CSVRMTNGGKLFF. V gene TRBV29-1 combines with J gene TRBJ1-4; D unclear. Germline CDR1 is SQVTM and CDR2 is ANQGSEA. Trimming took 6 bases from V and 11 from J, leaving 19 bases between them. The CDR3 consists of 13 residues.

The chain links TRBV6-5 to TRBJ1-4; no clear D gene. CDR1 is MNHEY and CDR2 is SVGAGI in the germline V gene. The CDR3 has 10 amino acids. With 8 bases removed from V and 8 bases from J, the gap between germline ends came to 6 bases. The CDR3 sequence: CASGGEKLFF. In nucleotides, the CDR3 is TGTGCCAGCGGAGGAGAAAAACTGTTTTTT.

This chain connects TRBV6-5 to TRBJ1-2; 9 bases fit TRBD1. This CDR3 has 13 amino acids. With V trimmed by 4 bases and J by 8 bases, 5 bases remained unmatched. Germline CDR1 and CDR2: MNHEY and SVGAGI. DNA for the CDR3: TGTGCCAGCAGTTCCAACAGGGGGCTCGGCTACACCTTC. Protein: CASSSNRGLGYTF.

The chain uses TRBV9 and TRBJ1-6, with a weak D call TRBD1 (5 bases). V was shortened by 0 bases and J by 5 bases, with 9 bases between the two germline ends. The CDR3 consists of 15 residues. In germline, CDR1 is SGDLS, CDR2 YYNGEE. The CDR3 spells CASSVGGANNSPLHF. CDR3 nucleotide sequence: TGTGCCAGCAGCGTAGGGGGCGCCAATAATTCACCCCTCCACTTT.

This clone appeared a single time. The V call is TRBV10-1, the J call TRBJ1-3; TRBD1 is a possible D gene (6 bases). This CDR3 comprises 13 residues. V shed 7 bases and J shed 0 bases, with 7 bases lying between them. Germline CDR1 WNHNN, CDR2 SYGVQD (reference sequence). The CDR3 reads CASKGDSGNTIYF. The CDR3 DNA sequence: TGCGCCAGCAAGGGGGACTCTGGAAACACCATATATTTT.

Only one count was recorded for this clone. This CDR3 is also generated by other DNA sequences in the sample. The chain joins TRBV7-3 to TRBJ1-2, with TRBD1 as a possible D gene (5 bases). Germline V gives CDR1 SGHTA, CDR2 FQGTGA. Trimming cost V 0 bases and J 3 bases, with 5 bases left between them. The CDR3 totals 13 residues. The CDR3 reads CASSLTGDYGYTF. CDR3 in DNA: TGTGCCAGCAGCTTAACAGGGGACTATGGCTACACCTTC. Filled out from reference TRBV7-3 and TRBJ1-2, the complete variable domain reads GAGVSQTPSNKVTEKGKYVELRCDPISGHTALYWYRQSLGQGPEFLIYFQGTGAADDSGLPNDRFFAVRPEGSVSTLKIQRTERGDSAVYLCASSLTGDYGYTFGSGTRLTVV.

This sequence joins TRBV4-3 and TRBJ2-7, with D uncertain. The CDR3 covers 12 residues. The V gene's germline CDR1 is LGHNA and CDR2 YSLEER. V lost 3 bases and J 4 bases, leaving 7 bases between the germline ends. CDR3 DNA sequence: TGCGCCAGCAGCCATGTCGGGTACGAGCAGTACTTC. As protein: CASSHVGYEQYF.

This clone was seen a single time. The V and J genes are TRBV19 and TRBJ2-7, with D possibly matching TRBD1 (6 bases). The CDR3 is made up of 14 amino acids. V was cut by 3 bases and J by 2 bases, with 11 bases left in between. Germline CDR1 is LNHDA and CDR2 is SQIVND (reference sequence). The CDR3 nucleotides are TGTGCCAGTAGTATCGAGGCAGGGGCCTACGAGCAGTACTTC. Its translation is CASSIEAGAYEQYF. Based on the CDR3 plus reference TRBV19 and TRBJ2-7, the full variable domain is DGGITQSPKYLFRKEGQNVTLSCEQNLNHDAMYWYRQDPGQGLRLIYYSQIVNDFQKGDIAEGYSVSREKKESFPLTVTSAQKNPTAFYLCASSIEAGAYEQYFGPGTRLTVT.

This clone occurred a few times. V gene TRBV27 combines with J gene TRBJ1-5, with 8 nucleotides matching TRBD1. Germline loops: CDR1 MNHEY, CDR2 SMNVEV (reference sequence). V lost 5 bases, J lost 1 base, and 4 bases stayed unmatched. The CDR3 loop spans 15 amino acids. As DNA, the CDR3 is TGTGCCAGCAGTCCCCGGACAGGGAGCAATCAGCCCCAGCATTTT. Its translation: CASSPRTGSNQPQHF.

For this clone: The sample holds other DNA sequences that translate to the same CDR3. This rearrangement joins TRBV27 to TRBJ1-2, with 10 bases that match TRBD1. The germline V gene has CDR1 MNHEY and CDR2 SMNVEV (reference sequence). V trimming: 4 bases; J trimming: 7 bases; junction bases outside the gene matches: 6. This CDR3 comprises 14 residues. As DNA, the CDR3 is TGTGCCAGCAGTTCGAGACAGGGGGCGCTTGGCTACACCTTC. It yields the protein CASSSRQGALGYTF.

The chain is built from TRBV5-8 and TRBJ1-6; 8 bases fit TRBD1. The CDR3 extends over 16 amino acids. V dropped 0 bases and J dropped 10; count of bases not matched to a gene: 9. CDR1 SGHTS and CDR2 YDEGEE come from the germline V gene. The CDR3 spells CASSLDGQGGRSPLHF. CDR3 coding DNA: TGTGCCAGCAGCTTGGACGGACAGGGAGGGAGGTCACCCCTCCACTTT.

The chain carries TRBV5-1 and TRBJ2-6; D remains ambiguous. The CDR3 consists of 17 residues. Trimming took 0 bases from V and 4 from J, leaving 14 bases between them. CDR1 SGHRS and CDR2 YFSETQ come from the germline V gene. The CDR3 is CASSLEPGSGGANVLTF. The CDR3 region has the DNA TGCGCCAGCAGCTTGGAGCCCGGGTCTGGGGGGGCCAACGTCCTGACTTTC.

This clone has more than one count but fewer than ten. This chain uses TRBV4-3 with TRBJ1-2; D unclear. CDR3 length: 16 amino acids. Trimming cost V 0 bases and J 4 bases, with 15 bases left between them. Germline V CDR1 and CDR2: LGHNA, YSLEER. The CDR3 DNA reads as TGCGCCAGCAGCCAAGATTCGGCAGGCGTTCTCTATGGCTACACCTTC. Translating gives CASSQDSAGVLYGYTF.

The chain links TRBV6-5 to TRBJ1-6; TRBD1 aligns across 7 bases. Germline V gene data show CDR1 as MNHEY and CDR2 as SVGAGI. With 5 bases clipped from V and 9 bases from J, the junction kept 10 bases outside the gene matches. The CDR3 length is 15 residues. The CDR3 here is CASSKRTGFVSPLHF. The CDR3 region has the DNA TGTGCCAGCAGTAAACGGACAGGATTCGTTTCACCCCTCCACTTT.